The 32 T cell receptor beta chains in this list originate from one sample, sequenced in a study of blood T cell repertoires in COVID-19 (dated by TCRdb to 2020 to 2022). Receptors were amplified or captured by the immunoSEQ multiplex PCR assay. TCRdb obtained this table from immuneACCESS and retained in-frame rearrangements with V and J assigned. These tables miss some clones; where compared with another copy, unresolved V genes account for less than half of the shortfall, and the remainder is unexplained. The sample table holds 150,000 to 180,000 clones, of which more than 75% were seen once. The top ten hold under 8.5% of the sample. Sequenced sample: peripheral blood. These receptors were obtained from a woman aged 60 to 75 with COVID-19, enrolled during active disease.

The rearrangement uses TRBV10-3 and TRBJ1-3, with 8 bases lining up with TRBD1. The V and J ends lost 10 bases and 0 bases, in that order; junction bases with no gene match: 17. The CDR3 totals 18 residues. Germline V gene data show CDR1 as ENHRY and CDR2 as SYGVKD. CDR3 amino acids: CATFPQTGERSSGNTIYF. The CDR3 nucleotides are TGTGCCACCTTTCCTCAGACAGGGGAGAGAAGCTCTGGAAACACCATATATTTT.

The chain uses TRBV5-1 and TRBJ2-5; D not resolved. The V gene lost 1 base and the J gene lost 1 base, with 5 bases spanning the gap. CDR1 is SGHRS, CDR2 YFSETQ, per germline. CDR3 length: 13 residues. CDR3 residues: CASSLNSQETQYF. CDR3 coding DNA: TGCGCCAGCAGCTTGAACAGCCAAGAGACCCAGTACTTC. Together with reference TRBV5-1 and TRBJ2-5, the CDR3 gives the full variable domain: KAGVTQTPRYLIKTRGQQVTLSCSPISGHRSVSWYQQTPGQGLQFLFEYFSETQRNKGNFPGRFSGRQFSNSRSEMNVSTLELGDSALYLCASSLNSQETQYFGPGTRLLVL.

V and J are TRBV25-1 and TRBJ1-2; no clear D gene. Deletions cut 6 bases from V and 2 bases from J, with 10 bases between. Germline loops: CDR1 MGHDK, CDR2 SYGVNS. CDR3 size: 13 residues. The CDR3 region is CASRFGNNYGYTF. CDR3 coding DNA: TGTGCCAGCAGATTCGGGAACAACTATGGCTACACCTTC.

V gene TRBV6-5 combines with J gene TRBJ2-1; perhaps TRBD2 as D (7 bases). From germline, CDR1 is MNHEY and CDR2 SVGAGI. The CDR3 contains 15 residues. Trimming left V 8 bases short and J 8 bases short, with 22 bases between. The CDR3 region has the DNA TGTGCCAGCGGCAAAGGGGGGGGTAGGACCGATGAGCAGTTCTTC. Amino acids: CASGKGGGRTDEQFF.

This clone was counted once. V gene TRBV7-3 combines with J gene TRBJ2-1, with 10 bases identical to TRBD2. CDR3 length: 15 amino acids. CDR1 and CDR2 from the germline V gene are SGHTA and FQGTGA. After removal of 3 bases from V and 4 bases from J, the junction contained 3 bases not matched to a gene. The CDR3 loop reads CASSFGLAVYNEQFF. The CDR3 DNA sequence: TGTGCCAGCAGCTTCGGACTAGCGGTGTACAATGAGCAGTTCTTC.

The chain combines TRBV18 with TRBJ1-5; TRBD1 aligns across 11 bases. V gave up 2 bases and J gave up 1 base; unmatched junction bases: 1. Germline CDR1 KGHSH, CDR2 LQKENI. This CDR3 has 16 amino acids. CDR3 nucleotides: TGTGCCAGCTCACCAGGACAGGGGGCAAGCAATCAGCCCCAGCATTTT. The encoded protein is CASSPGQGASNQPQHF.

The V gene is TRBV5-4, the J gene TRBJ2-1, with 14 bases identical to TRBD2. Trimming at V came to 4 bases and at J to 5 bases, leaving 2 bases not matched to a gene. Germline CDR1 reads SGHNT; CDR2 reads YYREEE (reference sequence). The length of the CDR3 is 15 residues. This CDR3 is CASSQTSGGDNEQFF. Written as DNA, the CDR3 is TGTGCCAGCAGCCAGACTAGCGGGGGGGACAATGAGCAGTTCTTC.

The chain is built from TRBV19 and TRBJ2-2; D might be TRBD1 (6 bases). V was pared by 7 bases and J by 5 bases, with 14 bases between. CDR1 is LNHDA and CDR2 is SQIVND in the germline V gene (reference sequence). The CDR3 consists of 14 residues. The CDR3 sequence is CASKGVTGTGELFF. The CDR3 DNA follows: TGTGCCAGTAAGGGGGTTACAGGGACCGGGGAGCTGTTTTTT. Full variable domain (remainder filled in from reference TRBV19 and TRBJ2-2): DGGITQSPKYLFRKEGQNVTLSCEQNLNHDAMYWYRQDPGQGLRLIYYSQIVNDFQKGDIAEGYSVSREKKESFPLTVTSAQKNPTAFYLCASKGVTGTGELFFGEGSRLTVL.

In nucleotides, the CDR3 is TGTGCCAGCAGCCTACTAGCGCCTGAGCAGTTCTTC. As protein: CASSLLAPEQFF. This chain links TRBV6-2 or TRBV6-3 with TRBJ2-1; 7 nucleotides align to TRBD2. CDR1 MNHEY and CDR2 SVGEGT come from the germline V gene. The CDR3 consists of 12 residues. V dropped 6 bases and J dropped 9; count of bases not matched to a gene: 5.

This clone was found once. This rearrangement joins TRBV2 to TRBJ2-3; D possibly corresponds to TRBD2 (5 bases). The V end lost 4 bases, the J end lost 0 bases, and 11 bases lay between the germline ends. CDR3 length: 15 residues. CDR1 is SNHLY and CDR2 is FYNNEI in the germline V gene. CDR3 residues: CASSASSRSTDTQYF. CDR3 nucleotides: TGTGCCAGCAGTGCTAGCAGCCGAAGCACAGATACGCAGTATTTT.

This chain uses TRBV19 with TRBJ2-6, with TRBD1 identical over 7 bases. The CDR3 sequence is 19 residues long. Trimming removed 2 bases from V and 2 bases from J; junction bases left unmatched: 12. The germline V gene has CDR1 LNHDA and CDR2 SQIVND (reference sequence). The CDR3 region has the DNA TGTGCCAGTAGTATAAAGAGCGGCAGGGGGTCCCCTGGGGCCAACGTCCTGACTTTC. Amino acid sequence: CASSIKSGRGSPGANVLTF.

The DNA of the CDR3 is TGTGCCAGCAGTGTGGACAGCACCCGGGATACGCAGTATTTT. It encodes CASSVDSTRDTQYF. The chain combines TRBV2 with TRBJ2-3; D may be TRBD1 (6 bases). Between the trimmed V and J ends, which lost 4 bases and 6 bases, there was a span of 14 bases. The CDR3 totals 14 residues. Germline V gene lookup returns CDR1 SNHLY and CDR2 FYNNEI.

This sequence joins TRBV3-1 (or the pseudogene TRBV3-2) and TRBJ2-7; tentative D call: TRBD2 (5 bases). Trimming stripped 1 base from V and 6 bases from J, with 13 bases between. CDR3 length: 14 residues. CDR1 is LGHDT and CDR2 is YNNKEL in the germline V gene (reference sequence). CDR3 protein: CASSQGGIRLEQYF. The CDR3 DNA reads as TGTGCCAGCAGCCAAGGAGGGATTCGCCTCGAGCAGTACTTC.

This chain joins TRBV14 and TRBJ1-2; tentatively, D is TRBD1 (5 bases). This CDR3 region has 14 residues. Germline loops: CDR1 SGHDN, CDR2 FVKESK. The germline V and J ends were trimmed by 4 bases and 4 bases, with 13 bases remaining between them. The CDR3 DNA reads TGTGCCAGCAGCCGATCGACAGTTTCCTATGGCTACACCTTC. This codes for CASSRSTVSYGYTF.

This clone was observed a few times. The J gene is TRBJ1-3, the V gene TRBV6-5; 8 bases line up with TRBD1. This CDR3 is built from 13 residues. The ends lost 8 bases at V and 4 bases at J; junction bases unmatched: 4. From germline, CDR1 is MNHEY and CDR2 SVGAGI. DNA of the CDR3: TGTGCCAGCTCTCCAGGGGGCGGAAACACCATATATTTT. This sequence encodes CASSPGGGNTIYF.

The rearrangement links TRBV27 to TRBJ2-7; 8 nucleotides agree with TRBD1. V lost 2 bases to trimming and J lost 6 bases; unmatched junction nucleotides: 9. The CDR3 has 15 residues. Germline V gene sequence: CDR1 MNHEY, CDR2 SMNVEV (reference sequence). The CDR3 coding sequence is TGTGCCAGCAGTTTAAAGACAGGGGTCTATGGCGAGCAGTACTTC. The encoded protein is CASSLKTGVYGEQYF.

The CDR3 nucleotides read TGTGCCAGTAGTAGAGACAGGGCCTGGGATTCACCCCTCCACTTT. Its translation: CASSRDRAWDSPLHF. This chain uses TRBV19 with TRBJ1-6, with TRBD1 matching 7 bases. Germline CDR1 is LNHDA and CDR2 is SQIVND (reference sequence). V trimming: 4 bases; J trimming: 8 bases; junction bases outside the gene matches: 8. This CDR3 comprises 15 residues.

The rearrangement uses TRBV3-1 (or the pseudogene TRBV3-2) and TRBJ1-6; tentatively, D is TRBD1 (5 bases). With 2 bases removed from V and 7 bases from J, the gap between germline ends came to 12 bases. Germline CDR1 LGHDT, CDR2 YNNKEL (reference sequence). This CDR3 has 15 amino acids. CDR3 in amino acids: CASSQFLGANSPLHF. CDR3 sequence (DNA): TGTGCCAGCAGCCAATTTCTAGGGGCGAATTCACCCCTCCACTTT.

The gene calls are TRBV11-3 and TRBJ1-3; D possibly corresponds to TRBD1 (5 bases). From germline, CDR1 is SGHNT and CDR2 YENEEA. V shed 3 bases and J shed 0 bases, with 12 bases lying between them. This CDR3 comprises 16 residues. The CDR3 sequence: CASSLGTADSGNTIYF. The CDR3 coding sequence is TGTGCCAGCAGCTTGGGGACTGCTGACTCTGGAAACACCATATATTTT.

The chain joins TRBV12-5 to TRBJ2-5; 12 bases fit TRBD2. CDR1 and CDR2 (germline): LGHNT, FRNRAP. This CDR3 comprises 19 residues. V was pared by 4 bases and J by 1 base, with 13 bases of the junction left unmatched. For the CDR3, the DNA is TGTGCTAGTGGTTCGCCTAGCCTAGCGGGGGGGGTTATCCAAGAGACCCAGTACTTC. This sequence encodes CASGSPSLAGGVIQETQYF.

The genes are TRBV5-1 and TRBJ2-7; TRBD1 matches at 8 bases. Unmatched junction bases numbered 7, after V lost 4 bases and J lost 7 bases. The CDR3 spans 13 residues. Germline V CDR1 and CDR2: SGHRS, YFSETQ. This CDR3 is CASSIGQGWEQYF. The CDR3 DNA reads TGCGCCAGCAGCATAGGACAGGGATGGGAGCAGTACTTC.

This chain joins TRBV2 and TRBJ2-1; 7 nucleotides line up with TRBD1. V was clipped by 5 bases and J by 7 bases; unmatched bases: 8. Germline V CDR1 and CDR2: SNHLY, FYNNEI. This CDR3 is built from 14 residues. CDR3: CASSLQGFGNEQFF. Here the CDR3 DNA reads TGTGCCAGCAGTTTACAGGGGTTTGGGAATGAGCAGTTCTTC.

The CDR3 protein is CASSPTSGGSGELFF. In DNA, the CDR3 is TGTGCCAGCTCACCGACTAGCGGGGGGTCCGGGGAGCTGTTTTTT. This chain uses TRBV18 with TRBJ2-2; 13 bases line up with TRBD2. V lost 3 bases, J lost 6 bases, and 1 base stayed unmatched. This CDR3 spans 15 amino acids. Germline V gives CDR1 KGHSH, CDR2 LQKENI.

The rearrangement uses TRBV9 and TRBJ1-2; possible D gene TRBD1, 5 bases. The CDR3 sequence is 14 residues long. Trimming took 3 bases from V and 7 from J, leaving 16 bases between them. Per germline, CDR1 SGDLS and CDR2 YYNGEE. The CDR3 coding sequence is TGTGCCAGCAGCGGGGAGGGGTTCTTAGGTGGCTACACCTTC. Translated: CASSGEGFLGGYTF.

This clone was seen once. The rearrangement uses TRBV14 and TRBJ1-2; 9 bases map to TRBD1. Losses at the gene ends were 2 bases for V and 5 bases for J; bases not matched to a gene: 6. Germline V gives CDR1 SGHDN, CDR2 FVKESK. The CDR3 spans 15 residues. Written as DNA, the CDR3 is TGTGCCAGCAGCCAACCCGGGACAGGGTGGTATGGCTACACCTTC. It is translated as CASSQPGTGWYGYTF.

The chain has TRBV27 and TRBJ2-2; TRBD2 matches at 7 bases. The germline V gene encodes CDR1 MNHEY and CDR2 SMNVEV (reference sequence). The CDR3 has 15 amino acids. The trim removed 3 bases at V and 3 bases at J, leaving 4 bases unmatched. The CDR3 coding sequence is TGTGCCAGCAGTTTCTGGCGGGAGCACACCGGGGAGCTGTTTTTT. It codes for CASSFWREHTGELFF.

This clone was observed a single time. The genes are TRBV5-1 and TRBJ1-2, with D uncertain. Trimming stripped 5 bases from V and 2 bases from J, with 19 bases between. Germline V gives CDR1 SGHRS, CDR2 YFSETQ. This CDR3 is 16 amino acids long. The CDR3, as DNA: TGCGCCAGCAGTAACCCTAGTTCGAGCAAAAACTATGGCTACACCTTC. Its protein is CASSNPSSSKNYGYTF.

The V call is TRBV28, the J call TRBJ1-4; no reliable D call. The germline gives CDR1 MDHEN, CDR2 SYDVKM. V was pared by 5 bases and J by 4 bases, with 17 bases between. There are 16 residues in the CDR3. In DNA, the CDR3 is TGTGCCAGCAGTCCCTCCACTCCGGGTTTTAATGAAAAACTGTTTTTT. It yields the protein CASSPSTPGFNEKLFF.

This chain uses TRBV7-9 with TRBJ1-5; 9 bases map to TRBD1. The CDR3 covers 14 residues. V was clipped by 2 bases and J by 6 bases; unmatched bases: 2. The germline CDR1 and CDR2 sequences are SEHNR and FQNEAQ (reference sequence). The CDR3 spells CASSLTGGGQPQHF. In DNA form, the CDR3 reads TGTGCCAGCAGCTTAACAGGGGGCGGTCAGCCCCAGCATTTT.

At least ten counts were recorded for this clone. This chain uses TRBV28 with TRBJ1-5; no clear D. The CDR3 loop spans 13 amino acids. The V end lost 3 bases, the J end lost 7 bases, and 10 bases lay between the germline ends. The germline V gene encodes CDR1 MDHEN and CDR2 SYDVKM. The CDR3 DNA sequence: TGTGCCAGCAGTTTCGGAGGTTGGCAGCCCCAGCATTTT. The encoded protein is CASSFGGWQPQHF.

The J gene is TRBJ1-6, the V gene TRBV6-4, with 7 nucleotides matching TRBD1. The germline V gene encodes CDR1 MRHNA and CDR2 SNTAGT. V was clipped by 0 bases and J by 10 bases; unmatched bases: 3. The CDR3 is made up of 14 amino acids. The DNA for the CDR3 is TGTGCCAGCAGTGACTCCGGCAGGGGGTCACCCCTCCACTTT. As protein: CASSDSGRGSPLHF.

This chain links TRBV5-1 with TRBJ2-3, with 11 nucleotides matching TRBD2. Germline CDR1 is SGHRS and CDR2 is YFSETQ. The CDR3 loop spans 16 amino acids. Trimming removed 3 bases from V and 3 bases from J; junction bases left unmatched: 6. CDR3 protein: CASSSLAGGPTDTQYF. In nucleotides, the CDR3 is TGCGCCAGCAGCTCCTTAGCGGGAGGGCCAACAGATACGCAGTATTTT.